This TCR beta chain is drawn from a study of TIL therapy for anti-PD-1-resistant metastatic lung cancer. Study-level background: Patients had a median age of about 55 years (range about 35-85). Median tumor mutation burden was approximately 1.5 mutations per megabase. Most patients had lung adenocarcinoma. Findings of the study overall: This highly selected cohort may not generalize to typical lung cancer patients.

Time point meaning: pre-treatment sample, taken before nivolumab and TIL therapy. Regarding this clone: The antigen is unknown.

The immunoSEQ assay was v3. TCRdb's copy holds only in-frame clones and misses some; the assay was immunoSEQ multiplex PCR. The data hold approximately 50,000 clones, with 65% to 80% observed a single time. The CDR3 runs to 15 residues. CDR1 is MGHDK, CDR2 SYGVNS, per germline. V lost 7 bases, J lost 2 bases, and 15 bases lay in between. Here the sequenced sample was blood, taken at baseline. This sequence originates from a man between 65 and 85 years old with non-small cell lung cancer. The rearrangement joins TRBV25-1 to TRBJ1-3; no reliable D call. CDR3 loop: CASTAGSGAGNTIYF. CDR3 nucleotides: TGTGCCAGCACTGCCGGGTCCGGGGCTGGAAACACCATATATTTT.